Shown below are 2 T cell receptor beta chains from a single sample sequenced in a study of T-cell reconstitution after alpha-beta-depleted transplantation in children. This sample's TCRbeta library carried unique molecular identifier barcodes. One entry per CDR3 protein results from TCRdb running MiXCR on the PCR reads. Here the sample spans over 400,000 distinct CDR3 sequences, 12% being singletons. Sequenced material: PBMCs from the stem cell graft donor, taken from the stem cell graft. These TCRs come from a human donor who donated a stem cell graft to a child with combined immunodeficiency.

This chain connects TRBV19 to TRBJ2-3, with 7 bases that match TRBD2. The V gene end was trimmed by 5 bases and the J gene end by 5 bases; junction bases not matched to a gene: 7. Germline V gene data show CDR1 as LNHDA and CDR2 as SQIVND (reference sequence). CDR3 length: 14 amino acids. The CDR3 bases are TGTGCCAGTAGTCCCCGGGACTATAAAGATACGCAGTATTTT. It yields the protein CASSPRDYKDTQYF.

This clonotype was found many times. The rearrangement links TRBV7-9 to TRBJ2-7, with D unclear. Per germline, CDR1 SEHNR and CDR2 FQNEAQ (reference sequence). Trimming shortened V by 1 base and J by 1 base, and 8 bases separated the two germline ends. This CDR3 spans 14 amino acids. The CDR3, as DNA: TGTGCCAGCAGCTTAGACCCATGGTCCTACGAGCAGTACTTC. Its translation: CASSLDPWSYEQYF.